The clone carrying this T cell receptor (beta chain) was observed many times. In germline, CDR1 is SGHAT, CDR2 FQDESV (reference sequence). Trimming took 0 bases from V and 7 from J, leaving 10 bases between them. This CDR3 has 13 amino acids. Blood bank volunteers in Maryland, USA, served as healthy controls. The record originates from a study of neurological immune-mediated disorders. The making of cDNA relied on 5'RACE with 10-nucleotide random UMIs. The output of every sequencing run exceeded 190 million TCR-beta sequences, derived from 15-18 subjects. TCRdb called the 5' RACE reads again in MiXCR, with one record for every CDR3 protein. This table holds about 17,000 distinct CDR3 sequences, roughly 3% found once.

The specimen was CD8+ T cells from blood. The chain is built from TRBV11-1 and TRBJ2-7, with D perhaps matching TRBD1 (5 bases). The sequence was collected from a woman between 35 and 50 years old in good health. CDR3 coding DNA: TGTGCCAGCAGCTTAGCGTGGGGCAGTGAGCAGTACTTC. It yields the protein CASSLAWGSEQYF.